Listed below are T cell receptor beta chains from one sample, sequenced in a study of CD8+ T cells in alopecia areata. Sequenced by immunoSEQ multiplex PCR; TCRdb stores in-frame clones only, minus some. The sample consists of roughly 180,000 clones, 53% of them appearing once. The starting material was CD8+ T cells sorted from blood, obtained at week 24, from a patient treated with tofacitinib. The receptors were gathered from a human donor with alopecia areata. The CDR3 runs from the conserved cysteine through the conserved F or W. A D gene is named only where the DNA matches it firmly. Some rows have no size entry. The others give once, few or many, or a class for an expanded clone.

>-|-|TRBV10-3|TRBJ2-5
CAAGSDETQYF
TGTGCCGCCGGGTCCGACGAGACCCAGTACTTC
>-|-|TRBV4-3|TRBJ1-2
CASSQDAGILYGYTF
TGCGCCAGCAGCCAAGATGCAGGGATTTTATATGGCTACACCTTC
>-|TRBD1|TRBV5-4|TRBJ2-7
CASSLGTADFNEQYF
TGTGCCAGCAGCTTAGGGACAGCCGACTTCAACGAGCAGTACTTC
>few|-|TRBV29-1|TRBJ1-1
CSVFKTAEAFF
TGCAGCGTTTTTAAGACCGCAGAAGCTTTCTTT
>-|TRBD2|TRBV30|TRBJ2-1
CAWRALAEYNEQFF
TGTGCCTGGAGGGCGCTAGCGGAATACAATGAGCAGTTCTTC
>-|TRBD2|TRBV6-5|TRBJ2-2
CASSYLTSGGGELFF
TGTGCCAGCAGTTACTTGACTAGCGGGGGCGGGGAGCTGTTTTTT
>-|TRBD2|TRBV11-2|TRBJ2-1
CASSVSGGVNEVQFF
TGTGCCAGCAGCGTTAGCGGGGGCGTTAATGAAGTGCAGTTCTTC
>-|TRBD1|TRBV29-1|TRBJ2-2
CSVRQGGTGELFF
TGCAGCGTTCGACAGGGGGGGACCGGGGAGCTGTTTTTT
>-|-|TRBV30|TRBJ2-1
CAWRAPNTNNEQFF
TGTGCCTGGAGGGCGCCCAATACGAACAATGAGCAGTTCTTC
>-|TRBD1|TRBV7-2|TRBJ2-7
CASSFGQGSYEQYF
TGTGCCAGCAGCTTTGGACAGGGCTCCTACGAGCAGTACTTC
>-|-|TRBV2|TRBJ1-5
CASSAKTGHSNQPQHF
TGTGCCAGCAGTGCAAAGACAGGACATAGCAATCAGCCCCAGCATTTT
>-|-|TRBV29-1|TRBJ2-5
CSVISETQYF
TGCAGCGTTATAAGTGAGACCCAGTACTTC
>-|-|TRBV30|TRBJ1-5
CAWSYGGGSRQPQHF
TGTGCCTGGAGTTACGGAGGGGGATCTCGTCAGCCCCAGCATTTT
>-|-|TRBV30|TRBJ2-1
CAWTRGVALDEQFF
TGTGCCTGGACGCGAGGGGTGGCCTTAGATGAGCAGTTCTTC
>-|-|TRBV7-9|TRBJ1-5
CATRDGGSNQPQHF
TGTGCCACCAGGGACGGGGGTAGCAATCAGCCCCAGCATTTT
>-|-|TRBV6-1|TRBJ1-5
CGSGAGIYSNQPQHF
TGTGGTAGCGGGGCAGGAATCTATAGCAATCAGCCCCAGCATTTT
>few|-|TRBV29-1|TRBJ1-1
CSVVGGTEAFF
TGCAGCGTTGTTGGAGGGACTGAAGCTTTCTTT
>few|-|TRBV7-3|TRBJ2-1
CASSLGQGLFNEQFF
TGTGCCAGCAGCTTAGGGCAGGGTTTGTTTAATGAGCAGTTCTTC
>-|-|TRBV7-8|TRBJ2-1
CASSLRRADEQFF
TGTGCCAGCAGCCTAAGAAGGGCGGATGAGCAGTTCTTC
>-|-|TRBV9|TRBJ1-1
CASSSTLSNTEAFF
TGTGCCAGCAGCTCCACCCTATCGAACACTGAAGCTTTCTTT
>once|TRBD1|TRBV29-1|TRBJ1-2
CSVRDSYGYTF
TGCAGCGTCAGGGACAGCTATGGCTACACCTTC
>once|TRBD2|TRBV4-3|TRBJ2-7
CASSQDVRGLAYEQYF
TGCGCCAGCAGCCAAGATGTGAGGGGACTAGCGTACGAGCAGTACTTC
>-|TRBD2|TRBV30|TRBJ2-7
CAWSVTSGGAYEQYF
TGTGCCTGGAGTGTCACTAGCGGGGGAGCCTACGAGCAGTACTTC
>few|-|TRBV18|TRBJ2-2
CASSPTARDGGTGELFF
TGTGCCAGCTCACCAACGGCCAGGGATGGAGGCACCGGGGAGCTGTTTTTT
>few|-|TRBV7-9|TRBJ1-4
CASTIGGAELFF
TGTGCCAGCACCATCGGAGGAGCAGAACTGTTTTTT
>-|TRBD1|TRBV7-2|TRBJ2-5
CASSFDRVKTQYF
TGTGCCAGCAGCTTTGACAGGGTGAAGACCCAGTACTTC
>-|-|TRBV7-2|TRBJ2-4
CASSLEVAKNIQYF
TGTGCCAGCAGCTTAGAGGTAGCCAAAAACATTCAGTACTTC
>-|-|TRBV7-9|TRBJ2-6
CASSFLGAGANVLTF
TGTGCCAGCAGCTTTTTAGGGGCTGGGGCCAACGTCCTGACTTTC
>-|TRBD2|TRBV7-8|TRBJ2-5
CASSPRLAGPRQETQYF
TGTGCCAGCAGCCCCCGACTAGCGGGTCCCCGACAAGAGACCCAGTACTTC
>-|-|TRBV30|TRBJ1-1
CAWEAGLRSTEAFF
TGTGCCTGGGAAGCAGGGTTGAGGAGCACTGAAGCTTTCTTT
>-|TRBD1|TRBV6-6|TRBJ1-5
CASSYSRDRGQPQHF
TGTGCCAGCAGTTACTCGAGGGACAGGGGACAGCCCCAGCATTTT
>-|TRBD2|TRBV4-3|TRBJ2-5
CASSSTSGGEQETQYF
TGCGCCAGCAGCTCGACTAGCGGGGGGGAACAAGAGACCCAGTACTTC
>-|TRBD1|TRBV29-1|TRBJ1-1
CSVEGTGGRGTEAFF
TGCAGCGTTGAAGGGACAGGGGGTCGCGGCACTGAAGCTTTCTTT
>few|-|TRBV6-5|TRBJ1-1
CASSYSEGNTEAFF
TGTGCCAGCAGTTACTCGGAAGGGAACACTGAAGCTTTCTTT
>-|-|TRBV5-1|TRBJ2-7
CASSLAGDEQYF
TGCGCCAGCAGCTTGGCCGGGGACGAGCAGTACTTC
>few|-|TRBV5-1|TRBJ2-3
CASGDTDTQYF
TGCGCCAGCGGGGACACAGATACGCAGTATTTT
>-|TRBD2|TRBV4-3|TRBJ2-5
CASSQDRGGGDLYF
TGCGCCAGCAGCCAAGACCGCGGCGGGGGAGATTTGTACTTC
>-|-|TRBV5-6|TRBJ1-5
CASSFAGEGGQPQHF
TGTGCCAGCAGCTTCGCAGGGGAGGGGGGTCAGCCCCAGCATTTT
>few|-|TRBV4-1|TRBJ1-1
CASSQVSEVYGQPMNTEAFF
TGCGCCAGCAGCCAAGTTTCCGAAGTTTACGGACAGCCGATGAACACTGAAGCTTTCTTT
>-|-|TRBV15|TRBJ1-6
CATSRSDDSPLHF
TGTGCCACCAGCAGATCCGATGACTCACCCCTCCACTTT
>-|-|TRBV5-6|TRBJ2-1
CASSSQETAYNEQFF
TGTGCCAGCAGCTCCCAGGAAACCGCCTACAATGAGCAGTTCTTC
>-|TRBD2|TRBV10-3|TRBJ2-7
CAISESSSGDPYEQYF
TGTGCCATCAGTGAGTCGTCCAGCGGGGACCCCTACGAGCAGTACTTC
>few|-|TRBV5-6|TRBJ2-1
CASSLGGSYNEQFF
TGTGCCAGCAGCTTAGGGGGCTCCTACAATGAGCAGTTCTTC
>few|TRBD2|TRBV6-5|TRBJ2-7
CASSTGTSDEQYF
TGTGCCAGCAGCACCGGGACTAGCGACGAGCAGTACTTC
>-|-|TRBV5-6|TRBJ2-1
CASSLDGYEQFF
TGTGCCAGCAGCTTGGATGGATATGAGCAGTTCTTC
>-|-|TRBV9|TRBJ2-5
CASSTSGGEETQYF
TGTGCCAGCAGCACCTCTGGAGGTGAAGAGACCCAGTACTTC
>-|TRBD1|TRBV19|TRBJ2-1
CASSDRAYNEQFF
TGTGCCAGTAGCGACAGGGCCTACAATGAGCAGTTCTTC
>-|-|TRBV2|TRBJ2-2
CASWWTPNTGELFF
TGTGCCAGCTGGTGGACACCAAACACCGGGGAGCTGTTTTTT
>few|-|TRBV28|TRBJ2-7
CASSLFPAKQSSYEQYF
TGTGCCAGCAGTTTATTCCCGGCGAAGCAGAGCTCCTACGAGCAGTACTTC
>few|-|TRBV7-9|TRBJ2-7
CASSPPAAMEEQYF
TGTGCCAGCAGCCCACCGGCGGCCATGGAGGAGCAGTACTTC
>-|-|TRBV6-6|TRBJ2-7
CASSYLGTATYEQYF
TGTGCCAGCAGTTATCTAGGTACAGCAACCTACGAGCAGTACTTC
>few|-|TRBV6-5|TRBJ1-1
CASADRDKNTEAFF
TGTGCCAGCGCTGACCGGGACAAGAACACTGAAGCTTTCTTT
>-|-|TRBV11-2|TRBJ1-6
CASTLSRRSYNSPLHF
TGTGCCAGCACCCTGAGCAGGCGCTCCTATAATTCACCCCTCCACTTT
>-|-|TRBV13|TRBJ1-1
CASSSGGNTEAFF
TGTGCCAGCAGCTCCGGGGGGAACACTGAAGCTTTCTTT
>-|-|TRBV2|TRBJ1-2
CASLPGAGYGYTF
TGTGCCAGCCTCCCTGGGGCAGGCTATGGCTACACCTTC
>-|TRBD1|TRBV7-9|TRBJ2-1
CASSYNRDRDLGEQFF
TGTGCCAGCAGCTACAACCGGGACAGGGATTTGGGTGAGCAGTTCTTC
>few|-|TRBV29-1|TRBJ2-7
CSVEVSYEQYF
TGCAGCGTTGAAGTTTCCTACGAGCAGTACTTC
>-|-|TRBV4-1|TRBJ2-3
CASSQDPGFPDTQYF
TGCGCCAGCAGCCAAGACCCCGGGTTCCCAGATACGCAGTATTTT
>-|-|TRBV19|TRBJ2-7
CASSPTGSEQYF
TGTGCCAGTAGTCCCACAGGGTCCGAGCAGTACTTC
>-|TRBD1|TRBV2|TRBJ1-2
CASPDRVYGYTF
TGTGCCAGCCCAGACAGGGTCTATGGCTACACCTTC